The 21 T cell receptor beta chains below all came from one sample that was sequenced in a study of shared clonotypes between healthy human individuals. The method was immunoSEQ multiplex PCR; TCRdb's version includes in-frame clones alone and lacks a portion of them. The table records 2 million to 2.5 million clones, roughly 93% of them present only once. Sequencing was performed on naive CD4+ T cells from PBMCs. Subset indicated: CD45RA+ positively selected. The receptors here all came from a man in his late teens or twenties in good health. Some clones in this sample may be carry-over from other donors' samples.

The chain uses TRBV29-1 and TRBJ2-5, with a tentative D call TRBD2 (6 bases). V gave up 7 bases and J gave up 1 base, with 10 bases separating them. In germline, CDR1 is SQVTM, CDR2 ANQGSEA. The CDR3 loop spans 12 amino acids. CDR3: CSGVGLQETQYF. CDR3 bases: TGCAGCGGGGTGGGACTCCAAGAGACCCAGTACTTC.

This rearrangement joins TRBV19 to TRBJ1-2; a weak D match, TRBD1 (6 bases). From germline, CDR1 is LNHDA and CDR2 SQIVND (reference sequence). V lost 10 bases, J lost 7 bases, and 16 bases lay in between. The CDR3 has 12 residues. CDR3 loop: CATGRGAGGYTF. CDR3 coding DNA: TGTGCCACCGGTCGGGGGGCAGGTGGCTACACCTTC.

This clone has just one count. The chain carries TRBV6-1 and TRBJ2-5; the D gene is possibly TRBD1 (5 bases). Trimming shortened V by 6 bases and J by 5 bases, and 16 bases separated the two germline ends. There are 14 residues in the CDR3. CDR1 is MNHNS and CDR2 is SASEGT in the germline V gene. The CDR3 region is CASSAKGLRETQYF. DNA for the CDR3: TGTGCCAGCAGCGCAAAGGGGTTGCGGGAGACCCAGTACTTC.

This clone has a single count. This specimen includes other DNA sequences encoding the same CDR3. The chain links TRBV5-4 to TRBJ2-3; TRBD2 is a possible D gene (6 bases). Trimming stripped 0 bases from V and 6 bases from J, with 8 bases between. Germline V gene sequence: CDR1 SGHNT, CDR2 YYREEE (reference sequence). The CDR3 sequence is 13 residues long. The CDR3 coding sequence is TGTGCCAGCAGCTTGGACCGGGGGGATACGCAGTATTTT. It specifies CASSLDRGDTQYF.

This clone turned up a few times. J is TRBJ1-5 and V is TRBV19; 7 bases map to TRBD1. Looked up from germline, CDR1 is LNHDA and CDR2 is SQIVND (reference sequence). The CDR3 is 15 residues long. After removal of 5 bases from V and 7 bases from J, the junction contained 11 bases not matched to a gene. This chain's CDR3 is CASSPKGPGGQPQHF. The CDR3 nucleotides read TGTGCCAGTAGTCCTAAGGGCCCAGGGGGACAGCCCCAGCATTTT.

The chain is built from TRBV28 and TRBJ1-1; 7 nucleotides line up with TRBD1. Germline loops: CDR1 MDHEN, CDR2 SYDVKM. The CDR3 runs to 14 residues. V lost 4 bases, J lost 4 bases, and 6 bases stayed unmatched. CDR3 amino acids: CASSSGGVFTEAFF. CDR3 bases: TGTGCCAGCAGTTCAGGGGGGGTGTTCACTGAAGCTTTCTTT. Full variable domain (rest looked up from reference TRBV28 and TRBJ1-1): DVKVTQSSRYLVKRTGEKVFLECVQDMDHENMFWYRQDPGLGLRLIYFSYDVKMKEKGDIPEGYSVSREKKERFSLILESASTNQTSMYLCASSSGGVFTEAFFGQGTRLTVV.

The rearrangement uses TRBV28 and TRBJ1-4; D is uncertain. V was clipped by 8 bases and J by 7 bases, with 17 bases between them. CDR1 and CDR2 from the germline V gene are MDHEN and SYDVKM. The CDR3 has 14 amino acids. The CDR3: CASGLAGIGEKLFF. Written as DNA, the CDR3 is TGTGCCAGCGGGCTGGCGGGGATCGGTGAAAAACTGTTTTTT.

The CDR3 DNA reads TGCGCCAGCAGTCCCGGGACAGTCATCAATCAGCCCCAGCATTTT. Translation: CASSPGTVINQPQHF. The rearrangement joins TRBV4-1 to TRBJ1-5, with 7 positions matching TRBD1. Losses at the gene ends were 6 bases for V and 3 bases for J; bases not matched to a gene: 8. Germline loops: CDR1 MGHRA, CDR2 YSYEKL. This CDR3 region has 15 residues.

The chain recombines TRBV5-8 with TRBJ2-7; 10 nucleotides align to TRBD2. V dropped 0 bases and J dropped 7; count of bases not matched to a gene: 13. This CDR3 has 17 amino acids. CDR1 is SGHTS and CDR2 is YDEGEE in the germline V gene. DNA for the CDR3: TGTGCCAGCAGCTTGGAAGGGAGTAGCGGGAGGAACAGGGAGCAGTACTTC. Amino acid sequence: CASSLEGSSGRNREQYF.

This chain uses TRBV28 with TRBJ1-2; D possibly corresponds to TRBD1 (6 bases). V lost 6 bases to trimming and J lost 7 bases, with 15 bases between them. In germline, CDR1 is MDHEN, CDR2 SYDVKM. The CDR3 has 13 amino acids. As DNA, the CDR3 is TGTGCCAGCAGCCTACCAGGGGCTGGTGGCTACACCTTC. Translation: CASSLPGAGGYTF.

The CDR3 DNA follows: TGTGCCAGCAGTCGCCAACTAAAAGGGGGTAGCACAGATACGCAGTATTTT. Translated: CASSRQLKGGSTDTQYF. V gene TRBV27 combines with J gene TRBJ2-3, with D perhaps TRBD1 (6 bases). The V and J ends lost 5 bases and 0 bases respectively, with 18 bases between them. Germline V lookup: CDR1 MNHEY, CDR2 SMNVEV (reference sequence). The CDR3 has 17 amino acids.

Points on this clone: Distinct nucleotide sequences in the sample also encode this CDR3. V is TRBV28 and J is TRBJ2-7; no firm D call. There are 15 residues in the CDR3. V was clipped by 6 bases and J by 3 bases, with 18 bases between them. Germline CDR1 reads MDHEN; CDR2 reads SYDVKM. CDR3: CASSSPSTLLYEQYF. The CDR3 DNA follows: TGTGCCAGCAGCTCCCCCAGTACACTCCTCTACGAGCAGTACTTC.

V and J are TRBV27 and TRBJ2-7; the match to TRBD1 covers 11 bases. The V gene's germline CDR1 is MNHEY and CDR2 SMNVEV (reference sequence). The V gene end was trimmed by 4 bases and the J gene end by 4 bases; junction bases not matched to a gene: 6. The CDR3 is 15 amino acids. CDR3 bases: TGTGCCAGCAGTTCAGCCGGGACAGGGGGTTACGAGCAGTACTTC. It translates to CASSSAGTGGYEQYF.

The genes are TRBV5-1 and TRBJ1-2; D remains ambiguous. The CDR3 loop spans 15 amino acids. From germline, CDR1 is SGHRS and CDR2 YFSETQ. Trimming removed 0 bases at V and 5 bases at J, with 14 bases between. Here the CDR3 DNA reads TGCGCCAGCAGCTTGGGTGACAATCTCCAGTATGGCTACACCTTC. Its protein is CASSLGDNLQYGYTF.

The J gene is TRBJ1-1, the V gene TRBV4-3; 10 nucleotides agree with TRBD1. The CDR3 is 16 residues long. J gave up 1 base and V 4 bases, and 6 bases lay outside the gene matches. CDR1 and CDR2 from the germline V gene are LGHNA and YSLEER. CDR3 residues: CASSPGQGHRNTEAFF. The CDR3, as DNA: TGCGCCAGCAGCCCGGGACAGGGGCACAGGAACACTGAAGCTTTCTTT.

The chain couples TRBV15 to TRBJ2-6; D not certain. Between the trimmed V and J ends, which lost 4 bases and 0 bases, there was a span of 19 bases. This CDR3 spans 19 amino acids. Germline loops: CDR1 LNHNV, CDR2 YYDKDF (reference sequence). This CDR3 reads CATSNPEVEPSSGANVLTF. CDR3 bases: TGTGCCACCAGCAACCCCGAGGTGGAACCCAGCTCTGGGGCCAACGTCCTGACTTTC. Using reference TRBV15 and TRBJ2-6 for the parts outside the CDR3, the full variable domain is DAMVIQNPRYQVTQFGKPVTLSCSQTLNHNVMYWYQQKSSQAPKLLFHYYDKDFNNEADTPDNFQSRRPNTSFCFLDIRSPGLGDTAMYLCATSNPEVEPSSGANVLTFGAGSRLTVL.

The chain joins TRBV6-4 to TRBJ1-1; a possible D gene is TRBD1 (6 bases). Germline V lookup: CDR1 MRHNA, CDR2 SNTAGT. The CDR3 covers 15 residues. V was cut by 2 bases and J by 1 base, with 11 bases left in between. The chain's CDR3 is CASSDPEDRNTEAFF. The CDR3 DNA sequence: TGTGCCAGCAGTGACCCCGAGGACAGGAACACTGAAGCTTTCTTT.

In regard to this clone: Other DNA sequences of this sample code for an identical CDR3. The V call is TRBV27, the J call TRBJ1-2; 7 nucleotides align to TRBD1. Germline values: CDR1 MNHEY, CDR2 SMNVEV (reference sequence). The trim removed 6 bases at V and 0 bases at J, leaving 4 bases unmatched. The CDR3 totals 14 residues. CDR3 coding DNA: TGTGCCAGCAGCGGGACAGTATCTAACTATGGCTACACCTTC. This encodes CASSGTVSNYGYTF.

The J gene is TRBJ2-5, the V gene TRBV11-2; 7 bases match TRBD2. The better agreement between TRBJ2-7 and the DNA end casts doubt on the J call. This CDR3 contains 16 residues. Germline CDR1 reads SGHAT; CDR2 reads FQNNGV. CDR3 in DNA: TGTGCCAGCAGCTTATCGCCGGCCTCCGGGAGGAACGAGCAGTACTTC. Translating it yields CASSLSPASGRNEQYF.

The rearrangement joins TRBV28 to TRBJ1-5; D is possibly TRBD1 (6 bases). Germline CDR1 reads MDHEN; CDR2 reads SYDVKM. V was trimmed by 6 bases and J by 2 bases, leaving 17 bases between them. This CDR3 comprises 16 residues. CDR3 DNA sequence: TGTGCCAGCAGGCCGGGACACCGGAGGGGCAATCAGCCCCAGCATTTT. Its translation is CASRPGHRRGNQPQHF.

This rearrangement joins TRBV2 to TRBJ1-3; the D gene is possibly TRBD1 (6 bases). From germline, CDR1 is SNHLY and CDR2 FYNNEI. V dropped 8 bases and J dropped 0 bases, with 11 bases sitting between them. The length of the CDR3 is 14 residues. In DNA form, the CDR3 reads TGTGCCAGCCGAGGGGGAAGCTCTGGAAACACCATATATTTT. Protein sequence: CASRGGSSGNTIYF.